This TCR beta chain was recovered during a study of blood T cell repertoires in COVID-19 (dated by TCRdb to the early 2020s). Background for the entire study: Samples covering the acute and convalescent phases of COVID-19 were provided by collaborators in the United States, Italy and Spain. The material from the prospective study consisted of cDNA or gDNA derived from T cells, B-cell-depleted T cells, or PBMCs. Subjects who had been exposed to COVID-19, were actively infected with it, or had recovered from it provided the deeply sampled blood TCRbeta repertoires that made up the dataset. The repertoires were released in a freely available public database intended as a resource for research on the immune response to SARS-CoV-2. Samples came from the ongoing ImmuneRACE study (first 160 participants) plus 1,254 subjects from 6 global collaborators. A de-identified subject ID, COVID-19 status, age in years and sex were almost always included in the sample metadata. Where available, HLA class I and class II types were obtained from metadata supplied by the sample provider rather than from assay-based typing.

In the case of this clone: The antigen this receptor binds is unknown. Qualities for individual bases were not recorded, and no much larger clone is one base off.

CDR1 and CDR2 are read off the germline V gene as MNHEY and SVGEGT. V ends up 5 bases short and J 0 bases short, with an unmatched junction base count of 15. CDR3 length: 18 amino acids, cysteine to phenylalanine. Only the CDR3 region is kept as DNA, spanning 54 bases read in frame from base 1. Points the paper makes about the study in general: Clinical and demographic metadata were provided uncurated, with the amount varying by source and participant.

TCRbeta CDR3 regions were amplified from genomic DNA using the immunoSEQ Assay, a bias-controlled multiplex PCR. The authors' pipeline ran thus. Within the assay, amplification of reference gene primers was used to estimate how many nucleated cells each sample contained. To quantify the absolute abundance of each unique TCRbeta CDR3 rearrangement, sequence reads were collapsed and filtered. For each sample, productive Simpson clonality was calculated as the square root of Simpson's diversity index across productive rearrangements. The immuneACCESS repertoire file appears here via TCRdb, limited to in-frame rearrangements. These files lack a portion of the clones; in checked studies, under half of the deficit traces to unresolved V genes, and the cause of the others is not known. Clonal size and the V and J genes are those of that table, whereas D and trimming came from the DNA. A total of about 100,000 clones appear in this sample, more than 75% of them only once. 9.5% to 15% of the sample lies in the top ten.

Whole blood was collected in K2EDTA tubes by collaborating institutions according to the institutions' own protocols. For TCRbeta analysis, collaborator samples were shipped as frozen whole blood, as isolated PBMCs, or as DNA extracted from either sample type. The source is a human donor in a cohort sampled during active COVID-19. Sequenced material: peripheral blood. This chain is built from TRBV6-2 or TRBV6-3 and TRBJ2-7, and 8 bases in between align with TRBD2. The DNA reads as follows: TGTGCCAGCAGTCCCGGTGGTAGCGGGGTTCGCGGCTCCTACGAGCAGTACTTC. Translation gives CASSPGGSGVRGSYEQYF.